This T cell receptor beta chain was identified during a study of blood T cell repertoires in COVID-19. Study overall: The samples span acute and convalescent COVID-19 from the United States, Italy and Spain.

This CDR3 has 15 residues. The germline V gene encodes CDR1 MNHEY and CDR2 SMNVEV (reference sequence). Unmatched junction bases numbered 8, after V lost 4 bases and J lost 4 bases. Source study methods: Using reference gene primer amplification, nucleated cell counts were estimated. Method: immunoSEQ multiplex PCR; TCRdb's copy keeps in-frame clones and lacks some. That table supplies the V and J calls and clone size; D and trimming were determined from the DNA. The sample contains fewer than 200,000 clones, roughly 93% of which appear only once. This clonotype was sampled from a man younger than 30 with COVID-19, enrolled during active disease. The sequencing sample was made of peripheral blood. This chain links TRBV27 with TRBJ2-5; TRBD1 matches at 8 bases. CDR3 protein: CASSSRQGSLETQYF. The CDR3 nucleotides read TGTGCCAGCAGTTCCCGACAGGGGTCTTTAGAGACCCAGTACTTC.